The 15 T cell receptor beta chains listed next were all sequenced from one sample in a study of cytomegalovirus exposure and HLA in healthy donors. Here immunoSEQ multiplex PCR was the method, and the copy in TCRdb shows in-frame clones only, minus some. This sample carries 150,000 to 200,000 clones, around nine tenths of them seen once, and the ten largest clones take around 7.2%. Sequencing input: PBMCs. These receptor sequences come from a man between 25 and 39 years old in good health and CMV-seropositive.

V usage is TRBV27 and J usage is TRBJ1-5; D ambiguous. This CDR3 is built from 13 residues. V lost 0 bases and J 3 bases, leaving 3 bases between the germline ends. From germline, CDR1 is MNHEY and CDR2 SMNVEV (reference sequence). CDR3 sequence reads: CASSLSDNQPQHF. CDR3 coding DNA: TGTGCCAGCAGTTTATCGGACAATCAGCCCCAGCATTTT.

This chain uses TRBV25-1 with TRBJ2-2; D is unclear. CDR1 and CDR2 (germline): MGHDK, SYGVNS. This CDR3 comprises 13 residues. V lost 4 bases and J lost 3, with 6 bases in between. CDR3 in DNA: TGTGCCAGCAGTGGTTATTACACCGGGGAGCTGTTTTTT. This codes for CASSGYYTGELFF.

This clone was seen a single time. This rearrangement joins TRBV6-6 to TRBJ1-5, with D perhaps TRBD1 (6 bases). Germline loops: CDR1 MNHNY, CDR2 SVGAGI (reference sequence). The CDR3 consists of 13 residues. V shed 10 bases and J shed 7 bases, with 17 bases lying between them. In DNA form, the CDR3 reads TGTGCCACCCAAGAGGGGGAGATACAGCCCCAGCATTTT. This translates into CATQEGEIQPQHF.

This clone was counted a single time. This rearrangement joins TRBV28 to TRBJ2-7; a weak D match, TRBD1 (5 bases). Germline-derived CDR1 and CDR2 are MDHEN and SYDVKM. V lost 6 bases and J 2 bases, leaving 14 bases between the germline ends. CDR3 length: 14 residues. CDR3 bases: TGTGCCAGCAGCAAGCCAGGGATGCCCTACGAGCAGTACTTC. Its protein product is CASSKPGMPYEQYF.

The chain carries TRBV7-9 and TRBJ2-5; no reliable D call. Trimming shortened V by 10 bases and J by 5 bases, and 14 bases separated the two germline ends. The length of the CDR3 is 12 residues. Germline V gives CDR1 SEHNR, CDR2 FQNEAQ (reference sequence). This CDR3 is CATSQLGETQYF. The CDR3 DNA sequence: TGTGCCACCTCCCAGCTGGGGGAGACCCAGTACTTC.

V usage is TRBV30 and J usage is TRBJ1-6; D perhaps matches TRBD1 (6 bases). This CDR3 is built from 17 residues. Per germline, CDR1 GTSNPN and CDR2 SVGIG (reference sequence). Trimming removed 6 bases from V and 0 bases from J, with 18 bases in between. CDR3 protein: CACKILGASSYNSPLHF. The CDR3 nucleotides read TGTGCCTGTAAAATCTTGGGGGCCAGCTCCTATAATTCACCCCTCCACTTT. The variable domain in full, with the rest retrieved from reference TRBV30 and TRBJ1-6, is SQTIHQWPATLVQPVGSPLSLECTVEGTSNPNLYWYRQAAGRGLQLLFYSVGIGQISSEVPQNLSASRPQDRQFILSSKKLLLSDSGFYLCACKILGASSYNSPLHFGNGTRLTVT.

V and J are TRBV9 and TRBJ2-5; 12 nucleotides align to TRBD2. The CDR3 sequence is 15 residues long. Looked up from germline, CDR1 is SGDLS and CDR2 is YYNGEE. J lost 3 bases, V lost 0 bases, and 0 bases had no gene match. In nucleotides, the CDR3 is TGTGCCAGCAGCGTAGGGACTAGCGGGGAAGAGACCCAGTACTTC. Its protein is CASSVGTSGEETQYF.

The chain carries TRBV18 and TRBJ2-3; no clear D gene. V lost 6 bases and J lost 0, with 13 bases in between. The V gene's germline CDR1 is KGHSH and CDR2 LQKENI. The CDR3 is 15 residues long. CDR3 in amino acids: CASSLGGPSTDTQYF. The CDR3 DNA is TGTGCCAGCTCTCTCGGCGGTCCTAGCACAGATACGCAGTATTTT.

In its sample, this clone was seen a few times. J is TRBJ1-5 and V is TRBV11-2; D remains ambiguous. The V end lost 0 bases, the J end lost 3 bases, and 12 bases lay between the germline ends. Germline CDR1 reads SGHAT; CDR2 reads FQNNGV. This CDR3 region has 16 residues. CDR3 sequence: CASSLDRGRANQPQHF. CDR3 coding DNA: TGTGCCAGCAGCTTAGATCGAGGGCGCGCCAATCAGCCCCAGCATTTT. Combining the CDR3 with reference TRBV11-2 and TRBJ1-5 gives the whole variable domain EAGVAQSPRYKIIEKRQSVAFWCNPISGHATLYWYQQILGQGPKLLIQFQNNGVVDDSQLPKDRFSAERLKGVDSTLKIQPAKLEDSAVYLCASSLDRGRANQPQHFGDGTRLSIL.

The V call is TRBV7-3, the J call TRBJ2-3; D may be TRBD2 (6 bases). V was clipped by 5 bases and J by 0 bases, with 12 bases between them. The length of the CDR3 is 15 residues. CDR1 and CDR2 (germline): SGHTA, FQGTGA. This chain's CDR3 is CASSQDYISTDTQYF. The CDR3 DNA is TGTGCCAGCAGCCAGGACTATATAAGCACAGATACGCAGTATTTT.

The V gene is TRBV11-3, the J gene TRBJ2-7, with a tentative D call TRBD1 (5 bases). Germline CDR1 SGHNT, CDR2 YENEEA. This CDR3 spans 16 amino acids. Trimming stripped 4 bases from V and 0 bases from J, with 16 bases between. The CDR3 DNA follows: TGTGCCAGCAGCTCCCTAGGGGCTCGAAGCTCCTACGAGCAGTACTTC. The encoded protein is CASSSLGARSSYEQYF.

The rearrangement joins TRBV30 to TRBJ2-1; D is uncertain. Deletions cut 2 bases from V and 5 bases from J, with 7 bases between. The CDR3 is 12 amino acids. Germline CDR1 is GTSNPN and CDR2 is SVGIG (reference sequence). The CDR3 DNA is TGTGCCTGGAGTCCAGGACACAATGAGCAGTTCTTC. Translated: CAWSPGHNEQFF.

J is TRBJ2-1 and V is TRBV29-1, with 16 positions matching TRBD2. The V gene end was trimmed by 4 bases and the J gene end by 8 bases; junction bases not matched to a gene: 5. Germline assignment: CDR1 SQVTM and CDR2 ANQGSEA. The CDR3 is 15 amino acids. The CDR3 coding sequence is TGCAGCGTTGGGGGACTAGCGGGAGGGTTTCATGAGCAGTTCTTC. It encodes CSVGGLAGGFHEQFF.

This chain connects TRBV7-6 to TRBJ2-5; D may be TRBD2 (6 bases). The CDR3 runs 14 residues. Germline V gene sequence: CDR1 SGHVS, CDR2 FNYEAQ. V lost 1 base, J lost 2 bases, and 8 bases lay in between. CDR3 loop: CASSLGGGQETQYF. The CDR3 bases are TGTGCCAGCAGCTTAGGGGGAGGTCAAGAGACCCAGTACTTC.

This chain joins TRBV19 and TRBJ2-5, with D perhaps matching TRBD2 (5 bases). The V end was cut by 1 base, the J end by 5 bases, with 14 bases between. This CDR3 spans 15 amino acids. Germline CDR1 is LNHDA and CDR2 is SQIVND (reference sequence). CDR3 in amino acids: CASSIGGARLETQYF. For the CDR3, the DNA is TGTGCCAGTAGTATAGGGGGAGCCCGCCTTGAGACCCAGTACTTC. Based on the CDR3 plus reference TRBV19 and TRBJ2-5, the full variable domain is DGGITQSPKYLFRKEGQNVTLSCEQNLNHDAMYWYRQDPGQGLRLIYYSQIVNDFQKGDIAEGYSVSREKKESFPLTVTSAQKNPTAFYLCASSIGGARLETQYFGPGTRLLVL.